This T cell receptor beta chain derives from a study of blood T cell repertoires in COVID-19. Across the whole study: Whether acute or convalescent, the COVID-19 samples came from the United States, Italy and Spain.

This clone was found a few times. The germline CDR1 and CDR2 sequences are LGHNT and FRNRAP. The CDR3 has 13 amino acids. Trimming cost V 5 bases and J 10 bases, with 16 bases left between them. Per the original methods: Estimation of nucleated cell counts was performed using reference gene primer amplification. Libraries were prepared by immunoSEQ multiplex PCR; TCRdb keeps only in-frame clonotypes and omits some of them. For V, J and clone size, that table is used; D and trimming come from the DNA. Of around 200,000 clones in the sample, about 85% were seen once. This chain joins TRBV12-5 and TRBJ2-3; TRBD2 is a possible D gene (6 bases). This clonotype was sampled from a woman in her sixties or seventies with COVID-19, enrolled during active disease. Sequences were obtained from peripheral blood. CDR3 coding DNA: TGTGCTAGTGGTCCCGACGGGGGTCTCGCGCAGTATTTT. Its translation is CASGPDGGLAQYF.